This T cell receptor (beta chain) was recovered during a study of cytomegalovirus exposure and HLA in healthy donors. The germline V and J ends were trimmed by 7 bases and 1 base, with 19 bases remaining between them. Germline-derived CDR1 and CDR2 are SGHVS and FNYEAQ. The CDR3 length is 16 residues. The method was immunoSEQ multiplex PCR; TCRdb's version includes in-frame clones alone and lacks a portion of them. The sample contains more than 95,000 clones, around 94% of which appear only once. Regarding this clone: The target antigen is unknown.

Findings of the study overall: Rare TCR sequences dominated, though some public TCRs recurred in many donors. Some TCR beta chains (164 of them) were listed as cytomegalovirus-associated. It was reportedly the case that the classifier diagnosed cytomegalovirus status with high specificity and sensitivity.

Sequenced sample: PBMCs. The receptor's source is a young woman in good health and CMV-seronegative. The J gene is TRBJ2-5, the V gene TRBV7-6; D is possibly TRBD2 (6 bases). CDR3 region: CASTLRGGSFQETQYF. Here the CDR3 DNA reads TGTGCCAGCACCCTCCGTGGGGGGTCGTTCCAAGAGACCCAGTACTTC.